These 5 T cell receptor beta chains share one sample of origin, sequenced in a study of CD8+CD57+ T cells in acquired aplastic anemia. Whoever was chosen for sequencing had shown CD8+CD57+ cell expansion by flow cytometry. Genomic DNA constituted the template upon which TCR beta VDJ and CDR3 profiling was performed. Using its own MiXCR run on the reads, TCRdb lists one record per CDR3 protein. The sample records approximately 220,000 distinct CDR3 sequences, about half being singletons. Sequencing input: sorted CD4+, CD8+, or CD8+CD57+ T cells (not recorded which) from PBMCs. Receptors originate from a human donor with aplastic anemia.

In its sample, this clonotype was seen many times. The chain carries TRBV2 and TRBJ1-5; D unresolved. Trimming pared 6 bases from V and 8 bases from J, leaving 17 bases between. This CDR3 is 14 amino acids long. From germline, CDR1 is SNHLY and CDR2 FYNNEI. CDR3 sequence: CASRVRPNGEPQHF. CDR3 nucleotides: TGTGCCAGCAGGGTTCGACCTAACGGGGAGCCCCAGCATTTT.

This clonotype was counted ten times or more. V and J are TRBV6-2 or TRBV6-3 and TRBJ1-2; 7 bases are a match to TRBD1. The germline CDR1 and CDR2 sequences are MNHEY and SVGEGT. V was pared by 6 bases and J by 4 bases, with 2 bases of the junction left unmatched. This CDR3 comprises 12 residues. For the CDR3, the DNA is TGTGCCAGCAGAACAGGGGTCTATGGCTACACCTTC. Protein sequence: CASRTGVYGYTF.

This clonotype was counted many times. For the CDR3, the DNA is TGTGCCAGCAGCAAAACCAGGGGATCCTACGAGCAGTACTTC. Encoded protein: CASSKTRGSYEQYF. The chain recombines TRBV5-6 with TRBJ2-7; the D gene is possibly TRBD1 (6 bases). CDR3 size: 14 residues. Trimming left V 4 bases short and J 1 base short, with 12 bases between. CDR1 and CDR2 from the germline V gene are SGHDT and YYEEEE.

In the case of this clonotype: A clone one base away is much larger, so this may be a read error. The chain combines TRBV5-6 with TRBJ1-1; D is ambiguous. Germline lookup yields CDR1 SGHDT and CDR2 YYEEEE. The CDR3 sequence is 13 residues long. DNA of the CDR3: TGTGCCGGCAGTTCTGAGAAGAACACTGAAGCTTTCTTT. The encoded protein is CAGSSEKNTEAFF.

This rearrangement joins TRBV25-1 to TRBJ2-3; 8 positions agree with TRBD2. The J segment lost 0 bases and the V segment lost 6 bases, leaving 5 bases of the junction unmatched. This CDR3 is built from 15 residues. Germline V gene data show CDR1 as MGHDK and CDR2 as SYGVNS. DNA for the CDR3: TGTGCCAGCAGACCGAGCGGGAGTAGCACAGATACGCAGTATTTT. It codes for CASRPSGSSTDTQYF.